The clone carrying this TCR beta chain turned up a few times. V dropped 2 bases and J dropped 1; count of bases not matched to a gene: 1. Germline CDR1 and CDR2: LNHDA and SQIVND (reference sequence). This CDR3 spans 15 amino acids. The authors ran a second PCR of roughly 6 to 11 cycles using a sample-barcoded 5' primer and a J-beta primer mix. A single record per CDR3 protein comes from TCRdb applying MiXCR to the 5' RACE reads. The table lists around 500,000 distinct CDR3 sequences, more than 45% of them singletons. This record belongs to a study of blood T cells in healthy people across ages. The sample comprised blood. The chain employs TRBV19 and TRBJ2-1; 8 bases align to TRBD2. This clonotype was obtained from an elderly man in good health. CDR3 bases: TGTGCCAGTAGTATAATAGCGGGATCCTACAATGAGCAGTTCTTC. Its protein is CASSIIAGSYNEQFF.